One sample yielded the 18 T cell receptor beta chains listed below, sequenced in a study of blood T cell repertoires in COVID-19. Sequencing used immunoSEQ multiplex PCR; TCRdb keeps in-frame clones, though not all of them. The table has approximately 200,000 clones, over 80% seen once. Sequences were obtained from peripheral blood. The receptors here all came from a woman aged 30 to 39 with acute or convalescent COVID-19.

The chain links TRBV27 to TRBJ2-3, with 8 bases that match TRBD2. This CDR3 contains 16 residues. CDR1 is MNHEY and CDR2 is SMNVEV in the germline V gene (reference sequence). The ends lost 9 bases at V and 1 base at J; junction bases unmatched: 12. This chain's CDR3 is CASNLLRAGGTDTQYF. As DNA, the CDR3 is TGTGCCAGTAACCTTTTGAGAGCGGGGGGCACAGATACGCAGTATTTT.

The rearrangement uses TRBV7-2 and TRBJ2-5; 10 nucleotides agree with TRBD1. Trimming cost V 2 bases and J 1 base; bases outside gene matches: 1. Germline CDR1 is SGHTA and CDR2 is FQGNSA. CDR3 size: 15 residues. As DNA, the CDR3 is TGTGCCAGCAGCTTACGGGACAGGGGCCAAGAGACCCAGTACTTC. Translation: CASSLRDRGQETQYF. Together with reference TRBV7-2 and TRBJ2-5, the CDR3 gives the full variable domain: GAGVSQSPSNKVTEKGKDVELRCDPISGHTALYWYRQSLGQGLEFLIYFQGNSAPDKSGLPSDRFSAERTGGSVSTLTIQRTQQEDSAVYLCASSLRDRGQETQYFGPGTRLLVL.

The V and J genes are TRBV7-6 and TRBJ2-1, with D possibly being TRBD1 (5 bases). Germline CDR1 is SGHVS and CDR2 is FNYEAQ. Trimming took 5 bases from V and 5 from J, leaving 16 bases between them. The length of the CDR3 is 15 residues. DNA for the CDR3: TGTGCCAGCAGCCCGACAGATGCGACGAACAATGAGCAGTTCTTC. This sequence encodes CASSPTDATNNEQFF.

J is TRBJ2-3 and V is TRBV14, with 11 nucleotides matching TRBD2. Germline CDR1 reads SGHDN; CDR2 reads FVKESK. The CDR3 length is 15 residues. Losses at the gene ends were 4 bases for V and 0 bases for J; bases not matched to a gene: 0. CDR3 region: CASSPSGRSTDTQYF. Here the CDR3 DNA reads TGTGCCAGCAGCCCTAGCGGGAGGAGCACAGATACGCAGTATTTT.

The gene calls are TRBV27 and TRBJ1-4, with unresolved D. V was shortened by 5 bases and J by 8 bases, with 15 bases between the two germline ends. The CDR3 consists of 14 residues. The germline V gene encodes CDR1 MNHEY and CDR2 SMNVEV (reference sequence). In nucleotides, the CDR3 is TGTGCCAGCAGTCAAACTACCAGTGGGGAAAAACTGTTTTTT. Residues: CASSQTTSGEKLFF.

The chain combines TRBV15 with TRBJ2-1; 8 bases map to TRBD2. The length of the CDR3 is 18 residues. The junction had 14 bases not matched to a gene; V was cut back by 1 base and J by 6 bases. Germline V lookup: CDR1 LNHNV, CDR2 YYDKDF (reference sequence). DNA for the CDR3: TGTGCCACCAGCAGAGGACTTAGAACCGGGACTAGGTCCAATGAGCAGTTCTTC. As protein: CATSRGLRTGTRSNEQFF.

The chain recombines TRBV2 with TRBJ1-1, with 9 bases identical to TRBD1. CDR3 length: 13 amino acids. The V gene end was trimmed by 11 bases and the J gene end by 5 bases; junction bases not matched to a gene: 9. Germline V CDR1 and CDR2: SNHLY, FYNNEI. CDR3 residues: CAGGTGLGTEAFF. The CDR3 DNA follows: TGTGCCGGAGGGACAGGGCTTGGAACTGAAGCTTTCTTT.

The chain joins TRBV28 to TRBJ1-2, with TRBD1 matching over 8 bases. This CDR3 spans 15 amino acids. Looked up from germline, CDR1 is MDHEN and CDR2 is SYDVKM. J gave up 2 bases and V 5 bases, and 7 bases lay outside the gene matches. CDR3 region: CASSVGQGKNYGYTF. CDR3 coding DNA: TGTGCCAGCAGTGTCGGACAGGGCAAAAACTATGGCTACACCTTC.

Only a few counts were recorded for this clone. This sample includes further DNA sequences coding for the same CDR3. This rearrangement joins TRBV6-5 to TRBJ1-5, with 8 bases that match TRBD1. The CDR3 loop spans 15 amino acids. Germline values: CDR1 MNHEY, CDR2 SVGAGI. J lost 1 base, V lost 6 bases, and 5 bases had no gene match. The CDR3 DNA sequence: TGTGCCAGCAGCCACCGGGACAGGAGCAATCAGCCCCAGCATTTT. This encodes CASSHRDRSNQPQHF.

This clone was observed a few times. The chain combines TRBV28 with TRBJ1-2; no reliable D call. Germline loops: CDR1 MDHEN, CDR2 SYDVKM. This CDR3 is built from 11 residues. V was shortened by 3 bases and J by 7 bases, with 6 bases between the two germline ends. CDR3 sequence reads: CASSFTTGYTF. DNA of the CDR3: TGTGCCAGCAGTTTTACAACTGGCTACACCTTC.

This clone was detected a few times. V usage is TRBV5-1 and J usage is TRBJ1-2; D not resolved. Looked up from germline, CDR1 is SGHRS and CDR2 is YFSETQ. This CDR3 comprises 13 residues. V was trimmed by 4 bases and J by 3 bases, leaving 10 bases between them. CDR3 sequence: CASSAGVYYGYTF. CDR3 nucleotides: TGCGCCAGCAGCGCGGGTGTATACTATGGCTACACCTTC.

The V call is TRBV5-8, the J call TRBJ1-5, with a possible D match to TRBD1 (5 bases). The V gene's germline CDR1 is SGHTS and CDR2 YDEGEE. CDR3 length: 15 amino acids. The V gene lost 5 bases and the J gene lost 0 bases, with 12 bases spanning the gap. The CDR3 loop reads CASRHDSYSNQPQHF. The CDR3 DNA sequence: TGTGCCAGCAGACACGACAGTTATAGCAATCAGCCCCAGCATTTT.

This sequence joins TRBV10-3 and TRBJ2-7; D is unresolved. The CDR3 runs 13 residues. The V and J ends lost 3 bases and 7 bases respectively, with 13 bases between them. CDR1 ENHRY and CDR2 SYGVKD come from the germline V gene. CDR3 amino acids: CAISEPLTKEQYF. CDR3 nucleotide sequence: TGTGCCATCAGTGAACCCCTGACAAAGGAGCAGTACTTC.

The CDR3 DNA follows: TGCAGCGTTGAAGAAACAGGGGGCGGGATAGGAGGCTACACCTTC. Protein product: CSVEETGGGIGGYTF. The genes are TRBV29-1 and TRBJ1-2, with 9 bases fitting TRBD1. J gave up 8 bases and V 0 bases, and 10 bases lay outside the gene matches. The CDR3 is 15 amino acids. Germline CDR1 reads SQVTM; CDR2 reads ANQGSEA.

J is TRBJ1-1 and V is TRBV19, with TRBD1 matching 9 bases. CDR3 length: 13 residues. With V trimmed by 5 bases and J by 11 bases, 9 bases remained unmatched. The germline CDR1 and CDR2 sequences are LNHDA and SQIVND (reference sequence). The CDR3 protein is CASSARQGVWAFF. DNA of the CDR3: TGTGCCAGTAGTGCTCGACAGGGGGTATGGGCTTTCTTT.

In nucleotides, the CDR3 is TGTGCCAGCAGCCGCGGGACAGTCCAAGAGACCCAGTACTTC. Protein sequence: CASSRGTVQETQYF. This chain joins TRBV6-6 and TRBJ2-5; the D gene is possibly TRBD1 (7 bases). This CDR3 is built from 14 residues. Trimming left V 6 bases short and J 1 base short, with 12 bases between. Germline lookup yields CDR1 MNHNY and CDR2 SVGAGI (reference sequence).

This rearrangement joins TRBV5-1 to TRBJ2-7, with 8 nucleotides matching TRBD1. Looked up from germline, CDR1 is SGHRS and CDR2 is YFSETQ. The CDR3 sequence is 15 residues long. Trimming at V came to 0 bases and at J to 2 bases, leaving 4 bases not matched to a gene. The CDR3 loop reads CASSLGTGGTYEQYF. The CDR3 nucleotides read TGCGCCAGCAGCTTGGGCACAGGGGGAACCTACGAGCAGTACTTC.

CDR3 coding DNA: TGTGCCAGCGGGAAGCGGGAGGTGGGCAATGAGCAGTTCTTC. It specifies CASGKREVGNEQFF. The chain carries TRBV27 and TRBJ2-1; TRBD2 matches 9 bases. This CDR3 is built from 14 residues. After removal of 8 bases from V and 6 bases from J, the junction contained 8 bases not matched to a gene. Germline loops: CDR1 MNHEY, CDR2 SMNVEV (reference sequence).